The rows below give T cell receptor beta chains drawn from one sample of a study of blood T cell repertoires in COVID-19. Method: immunoSEQ multiplex PCR; TCRdb's copy keeps in-frame clones and lacks some. Altogether 35,000 to 50,000 clones are present, roughly 84% being singletons, with the ten largest covering 2.4%. The sample comprised peripheral blood. These receptors were collected from a human donor in a cohort sampled during active COVID-19. The CDR3 runs from the conserved cysteine through the conserved F or W. A D gene is named only where the DNA matches it firmly. Only some rows state a clone size, as once, few, many or a class for expanded clones.

j_gene,v_gene,d_gene,abundance,CDR3nt,CDR3aa
TRBJ2-5,TRBV30,TRBD2,NA,TGTGCCTGGAGTTCCCGGACTAGCGGGGGCCAAGAGACCCAGTACTTC,CAWSSRTSGGQETQYF
TRBJ1-1,TRBV27,NA,NA,TGTGCCAGCAGTATAGGGGTAGGTACTGAAGCTTTCTTT,CASSIGVGTEAFF
TRBJ2-1,TRBV7-9,NA,NA,TGTGCCAGCAGCTTAGTTCCAACCCTCGGGTCGGGTGAGCAGTTCTTC,CASSLVPTLGSGEQFF
TRBJ2-1,TRBV5-6,TRBD2,NA,TGTGCCAGCAGCCGACTAGCGGGGATAAATGAGCAGTTCTTC,CASSRLAGINEQFF
TRBJ2-7,TRBV18,NA,few,TGTGCCAGCTCACCACCGATGGCAGGCGTTTTCTACGAGCAGTACTTC,CASSPPMAGVFYEQYF
TRBJ2-1,TRBV3-1/TRBV3-2,TRBD2,NA,TGTGCCAGCAGCCAAGTAGCGGGGGGGGCCTACAATGAGCAGTTCTTC,CASSQVAGGAYNEQFF
TRBJ2-1,TRBV4-1,NA,NA,TGCGCCAGCAGCCAAGGAGGGTTCAGCAATGAGCAGTTCTTC,CASSQGGFSNEQFF
TRBJ1-2,TRBV11-1,NA,NA,TGTGCCAGCAGCTTTTCCGCTAACTATGGCTACACCTTC,CASSFSANYGYTF
TRBJ2-5,TRBV7-3,TRBD1,NA,TGTGCCAGCAGCAGGGGACAGGGTGAGACCCAGTACTTC,CASSRGQGETQYF
TRBJ1-2,TRBV14,NA,NA,TGTGCCAGCAGCCAAGTTTTTCTCTCAGGAAGATACTATGGCTACACCTTC,CASSQVFLSGRYYGYTF
TRBJ1-4,TRBV6-5,TRBD1,few,TGTGCCAGCAGTCCCTTTACAGGGGGCGACGAAAAACTGTTTTTT,CASSPFTGGDEKLFF
TRBJ1-1,TRBV19,NA,NA,TGTGCCAGTAGTATCATGAGAGGCACTGAAGCTTTCTTT,CASSIMRGTEAFF
TRBJ2-1,TRBV21-1,NA,NA,TGTGCCAGCAGCAAAGCGCGGGAGACTCCTCGCAATGAGCAGTTCTTC,CASSKARETPRNEQFF
TRBJ2-5,TRBV2,NA,NA,TGTGCCAGCAGCGAAAGGGGCCTAGCGCCGCAAGAGACCCAGTACTTC,CASSERGLAPQETQYF
TRBJ2-5,TRBV7-2,NA,NA,TGTGCCAGCAGCTTAGGGGGCCCGAGAGAGACCCAGTACTTC,CASSLGGPRETQYF
TRBJ1-2,TRBV5-1,NA,NA,TGCGCCAGCAGCTTGCCAGGGTCGTTCTATGGCTACACCTTC,CASSLPGSFYGYTF
TRBJ2-1,TRBV27,TRBD2,NA,TGTGCCAGCAGTTTAGGGCGACTAGCGGGGGCTCTTGAGAATGAGCAGTTCTTC,CASSLGRLAGALENEQFF
TRBJ2-1,TRBV3-1/TRBV3-2,NA,NA,TGTGCCAGCAGCCCCTCAAGTCTTAGCTGGCAGTTCTTC,CASSPSSLSWQFF
TRBJ1-4,TRBV19,NA,NA,TGTGCCAGTAGTATAGATGGAGTCTTGGCAACTAATGAAAAACTGTTTTTT,CASSIDGVLATNEKLFF
TRBJ2-3,TRBV7-8,TRBD2,few,TGTGCCAGCAGCACCCGGACTAGCGGGGGGCCAGATACGCAGTATTTT,CASSTRTSGGPDTQYF
TRBJ2-7,TRBV5-6,NA,NA,TGTGCCAGCAGCTTGGGCGGGGTCCCCCCCTACGAGCAGTACTTC,CASSLGGVPPYEQYF
TRBJ1-4,TRBV6-5,NA,NA,TGTGCCAGCCAAAGGGCCAGGGGCGAAAAACTGTTTTTT,CASQRARGEKLFF
TRBJ1-1,TRBV7-3,NA,once,TGTGCCAGCAGCGCAGACAGGAACACTGAAGCTTTCTTT,CASSADRNTEAFF